This T cell receptor beta chain comes out of a study of identical twins. General study findings and limits: Excess sharing between twins was weaker in beta out-of-frame sequences.

Comment on this clonotype: Its cognate antigen is unknown.

Trimming took 1 base from V and 7 from J, leaving 8 bases between them. CDR3 size: 12 residues. TCRdb fed the 5' RACE reads into MiXCR, producing one record per CDR3 protein. The table lists 400,000 to 650,000 distinct CDR3 sequences, 22% of them singletons, with around 0.9% in the top ten. This sample also belongs to another study, concerning T cells expressing NK-cell markers. That work adds: Among CD8+ T cells from about 6 donors, dominant NKG2C+ clonotypes accounted for roughly 1.0-7.0%.

This TCR was sampled from a woman between 18 and 29 years old in good health. The sequencing input was CD4+ T cells sorted from blood. This chain joins TRBV12-3 or TRBV12-4 and TRBJ2-7; D gene unclear. CDR3 protein: CASSLGAREQYF. CDR3 bases: TGTGCCAGCAGTTTAGGAGCGAGGGAGCAGTACTTC.